Presented here are 11 T cell receptor beta chains from one specimen sequenced in a study of graft-versus-host responses after intestinal transplantation. Intraepithelial lymphocytes and lamina propria lymphocytes were released through processing of graft tissue. The protocol was immunoSEQ multiplex PCR, while the TCRdb copy is restricted to in-frame clones and leaves out a portion. The sample holds almost 15,000 clones; under 70% are singletons and the top ten take around 23%. The starting material was ileum tissue, obtained around 720 days after intestinal transplantation. The receptor source for this set is a human patient who received an intestinal transplant, so some T cells may come from the graft donor.

The DNA of the CDR3 is TGTGCCAGCAGCCCCCGACTAGTCGGGAACACCGGGGAGCTGTTTTTT. Amino acids: CASSPRLVGNTGELFF. The chain employs TRBV7-2 and TRBJ2-2, with a tentative D call TRBD2 (6 bases). V lost 5 bases, J lost 1 base, and 14 bases lay in between. CDR3 length: 16 amino acids. CDR1 and CDR2 (germline): SGHTA, FQGNSA.

The CDR3 bases are TGTGCCAGCAGCCTAGACCGGGGGTTTGAGCAGTTCTTC. Translating gives CASSLDRGFEQFF. This sequence joins TRBV7-3 and TRBJ2-1; possible D gene TRBD2, 6 bases. Trimming removed 5 bases from V and 9 bases from J, with 14 bases in between. The CDR3 runs to 13 residues. Looked up from germline, CDR1 is SGHTA and CDR2 is FQGTGA.

The chain links TRBV28 to TRBJ2-7; TRBD2 aligns across 10 bases. The CDR3 is 15 amino acids. The J segment lost 6 bases and the V segment lost 8 bases, leaving 13 bases of the junction unmatched. Germline lookup yields CDR1 MDHEN and CDR2 SYDVKM. The CDR3 DNA sequence: TGTGCCAGCTCCTGGATGGCTAGCGGGAGACTCGAGCAGTACTTC. It specifies CASSWMASGRLEQYF.

By share, this clone ranks as medium-sized. V and J are TRBV7-4 and TRBJ1-1; D gene ambiguous. V lost 5 bases and J lost 4, with 14 bases in between. Germline V CDR1 and CDR2: SGHVT, SQSDAQ. This CDR3 comprises 14 residues. DNA of the CDR3: TGTGCCAGCAGCCCGCGTTTGTCTTCCACTGAAGCTTTCTTT. Translating gives CASSPRLSSTEAFF.

J is TRBJ2-5 and V is TRBV5-4; TRBD2 agrees at 10 bases. With V trimmed by 0 bases and J by 4 bases, 6 bases remained unmatched. CDR1 is SGHNT and CDR2 is YYREEE in the germline V gene (reference sequence). The CDR3 length is 16 residues. This CDR3 reads CASSLGLAGVGETQYF. For the CDR3, the DNA is TGTGCCAGCAGCTTGGGTCTAGCGGGAGTGGGAGAGACCCAGTACTTC. The entire variable domain, with the rest obtained from reference TRBV5-4 and TRBJ2-5, is as follows: ETGVTQSPTHLIKTRGQQVTLRCSSQSGHNTVSWYQQALGQGPQFIFQYYREEENGRGNFPPRFSGLQFPNYSSELNVNALELDDSALYLCASSLGLAGVGETQYFGPGTRLLVL.

This clone was detected only once. The V and J genes are TRBV11-2 and TRBJ2-3; unclear D gene. CDR1 and CDR2 from the germline V gene are SGHAT and FQNNGV. The CDR3 runs 12 residues. V was clipped by 2 bases and J by 5 bases, with 5 bases between them. The CDR3: CASSLSGDTQYF. CDR3 sequence (DNA): TGTGCCAGCAGCTTAAGTGGAGATACGCAGTATTTT.

There are a few counts of this clone. V usage is TRBV5-8 and J usage is TRBJ1-5, with D hard to call. Trimming stripped 3 bases from V and 7 bases from J, with 11 bases between. Germline V gene lookup returns CDR1 SGHTS and CDR2 YDEGEE. The CDR3 spans 13 residues. The CDR3 region is CASSSPVGQPQHF. The CDR3, as DNA: TGTGCCAGCAGCTCCCCCGTGGGGCAGCCCCAGCATTTT.

The gene calls are TRBV27 and TRBJ1-1, with a tentative D call TRBD1 (5 bases). Trimming stripped 1 base from V and 1 base from J, with 10 bases between. Germline assignment: CDR1 MNHEY and CDR2 SMNVEV (reference sequence). The CDR3 loop spans 15 amino acids. CDR3 nucleotide sequence: TGTGCCAGCAGTTTATTTCCGACAGCGAACACTGAAGCTTTCTTT. Amino acids: CASSLFPTANTEAFF.

By its share, this clone is medium-sized (0.01 to 0.1%). This CDR3 is CASSYRRDTGELFF. The CDR3 DNA is TGTGCCAGCAGTTATAGACGGGACACCGGGGAGCTGTTTTTT. The chain uses TRBV6-5 and TRBJ2-2, with D uncertain. Germline CDR1 reads MNHEY; CDR2 reads SVGAGI. V lost 3 bases and J lost 3, with 8 bases in between. The CDR3 sequence is 14 residues long.

This chain links TRBV19 with TRBJ2-5; the match to TRBD1 covers 11 bases. Germline CDR1 reads LNHDA; CDR2 reads SQIVND (reference sequence). CDR3 length: 15 amino acids. The V segment lost 0 bases and the J segment 7 bases; nucleotides outside the gene matches: 4. For the CDR3, the DNA is TGTGCCAGTAGTATAGATCAGGGACAGGGGGGGACCCAGTACTTC. Protein product: CASSIDQGQGGTQYF.

This sequence joins TRBV9 and TRBJ1-6, with D maybe TRBD1 (5 bases). V lost 4 bases to trimming and J lost 6 bases, with 14 bases between them. The V gene's germline CDR1 is SGDLS and CDR2 YYNGEE. The CDR3 spans 15 residues. CDR3: CASSPIAGLNSPLHF. The DNA for the CDR3 is TGTGCCAGCAGCCCCATAGCAGGGCTTAATTCACCCCTCCACTTT.